This T cell receptor beta chain was identified in a study of cytotoxic CD8 clonotypes in ibrutinib-treated CLL. Notes on the study in general: At the start, clonality exceeded age-matched healthy donors and followed circulating CD8+ T-cell counts.

Germline V CDR1 and CDR2: MNHNS, SASEGT. The CDR3 is 15 amino acids. The ends were cut back, 8 bases at V and 2 bases at J, with 19 bases in the middle. About this clone: Its antigen remains unknown.

Sequencing used immunoSEQ multiplex PCR; TCRdb keeps in-frame clones, though not all of them. The sample has 70,000 to 85,000 clones; more than 70% are singletons. This clonotype was sampled from a human donor with chronic lymphocytic leukemia. The sample here was PBMCs, taken at disease progression, from a patient treated with ibrutinib. The chain combines TRBV6-1 with TRBJ2-7; D is possibly TRBD1 (5 bases). The CDR3: CASPPSADSAYEQYF. In nucleotides, the CDR3 is TGTGCCAGCCCCCCCTCGGCCGACAGCGCCTACGAGCAGTACTTC.